The following is a TCR beta chain sequence with its context. Its antigen is unidentified. PCR amplification relied on 60 Vbeta primers (plus 13 Jbeta primers). Clones were sequenced by immunoSEQ multiplex PCR, and TCRdb holds only the in-frame ones, with some missing. The top ten hold 1.5% to 2.5% of the sample, which has around 300,000 clones, roughly 81% seen once. These data are taken from a study of cytomegalovirus exposure and HLA in healthy donors. General study points: As a later analysis showed, a missense DCLRE1C variant was linked to trimming of TCR beta V- and J-genes. About 180 TCR beta chains were listed as cytomegalovirus-associated. In vitro data verified three CMV-associated chains as specific for CMV antigens. Cytomegalovirus status was reportedly diagnosed by the classifier with high sensitivity and specificity.

This CDR3 region has 16 residues. The clonotype was recovered from a middle-aged woman in good health and CMV-seropositive. The sequenced sample was PBMCs. V gene TRBV21-1 combines with J gene TRBJ1-2; TRBD1, the D gene given by the table, was not confirmed from the DNA. TRBV21-1 corresponds to a pseudogene. CDR3 nucleotides: TGTGCCAGCCCTCAGGGTAAGGCGGAAGCTAACTATGGCTACACCTTC. Translation gives CASPQGKAEANYGYTF.